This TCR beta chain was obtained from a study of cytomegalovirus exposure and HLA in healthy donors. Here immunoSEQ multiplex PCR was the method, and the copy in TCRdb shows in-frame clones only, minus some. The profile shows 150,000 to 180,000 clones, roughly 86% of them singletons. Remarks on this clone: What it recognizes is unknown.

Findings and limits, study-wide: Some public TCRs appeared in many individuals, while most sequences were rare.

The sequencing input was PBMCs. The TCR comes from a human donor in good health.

For the CDR3, the DNA is TGTGCCAGCTCACTTGGGACAGGGCGGACCGGGGAGCTGTTTTTT. Its translation is CASSLGTGRTGELFF. The gene calls are TRBV18 and TRBJ2-2; 9 nucleotides line up with TRBD1. The J segment lost 5 bases and the V segment lost 4 bases, leaving 5 bases of the junction unmatched. The length of the CDR3 is 15 residues. The germline V gene encodes CDR1 KGHSH and CDR2 LQKENI.